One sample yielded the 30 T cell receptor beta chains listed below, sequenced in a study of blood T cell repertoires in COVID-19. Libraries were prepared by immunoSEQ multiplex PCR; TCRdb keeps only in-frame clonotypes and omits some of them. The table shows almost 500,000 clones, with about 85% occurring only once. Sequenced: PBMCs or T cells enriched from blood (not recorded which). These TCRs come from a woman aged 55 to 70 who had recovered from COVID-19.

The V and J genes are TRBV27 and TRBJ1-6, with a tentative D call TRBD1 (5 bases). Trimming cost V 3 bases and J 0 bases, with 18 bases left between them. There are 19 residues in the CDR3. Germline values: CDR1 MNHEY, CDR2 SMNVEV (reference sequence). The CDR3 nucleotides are TGTGCCAGCAGTTTCAAGGGTTTGGGGCCCAGCTCCTATAATTCACCCCTCCACTTT. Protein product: CASSFKGLGPSSYNSPLHF.

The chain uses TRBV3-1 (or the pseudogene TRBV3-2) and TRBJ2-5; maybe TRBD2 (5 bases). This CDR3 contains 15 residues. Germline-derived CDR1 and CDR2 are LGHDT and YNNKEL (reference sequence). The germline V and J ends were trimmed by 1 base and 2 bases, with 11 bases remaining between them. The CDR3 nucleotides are TGTGCCAGCAGCCAAGGGCTAACTAGGCAAGAGACCCAGTACTTC. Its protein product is CASSQGLTRQETQYF.

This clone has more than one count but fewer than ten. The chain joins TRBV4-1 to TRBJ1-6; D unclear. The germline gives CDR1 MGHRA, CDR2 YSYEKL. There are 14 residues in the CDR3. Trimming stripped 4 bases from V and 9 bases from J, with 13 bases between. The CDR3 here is CASSRVNVGSPLHF. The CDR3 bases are TGCGCCAGCAGCCGAGTCAACGTCGGTTCACCCCTCCACTTT.

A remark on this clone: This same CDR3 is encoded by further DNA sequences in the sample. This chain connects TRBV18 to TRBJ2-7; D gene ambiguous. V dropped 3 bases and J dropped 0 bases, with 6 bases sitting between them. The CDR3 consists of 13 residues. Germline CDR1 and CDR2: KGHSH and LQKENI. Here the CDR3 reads CASSPGSSYEQYV. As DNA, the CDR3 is TGTGCCAGCTCACCGGGCAGCTCCTACGAGCAGTACGTC.

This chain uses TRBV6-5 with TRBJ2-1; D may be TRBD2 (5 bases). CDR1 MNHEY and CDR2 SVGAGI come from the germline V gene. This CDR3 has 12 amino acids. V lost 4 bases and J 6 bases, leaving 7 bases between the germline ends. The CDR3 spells CASSSDSNEQFF. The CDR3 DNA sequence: TGTGCCAGCAGTTCGGACTCCAATGAGCAGTTCTTC.

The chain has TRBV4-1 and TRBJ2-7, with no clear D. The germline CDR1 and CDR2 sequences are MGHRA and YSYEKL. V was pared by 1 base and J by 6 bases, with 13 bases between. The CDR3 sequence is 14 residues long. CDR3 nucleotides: TGCGCCAGCAGCCAAGTTCCGAGGATGGGCGAGCAGTACGTC. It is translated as CASSQVPRMGEQYV.

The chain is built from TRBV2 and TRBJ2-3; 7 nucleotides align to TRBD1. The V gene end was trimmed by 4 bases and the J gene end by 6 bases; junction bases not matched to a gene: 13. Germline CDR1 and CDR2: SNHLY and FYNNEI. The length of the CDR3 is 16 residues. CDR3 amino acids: CASSGNAGVRGDTQYF. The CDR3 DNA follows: TGTGCCAGCAGTGGAAATGCAGGGGTCAGGGGGGATACGCAGTATTTT.

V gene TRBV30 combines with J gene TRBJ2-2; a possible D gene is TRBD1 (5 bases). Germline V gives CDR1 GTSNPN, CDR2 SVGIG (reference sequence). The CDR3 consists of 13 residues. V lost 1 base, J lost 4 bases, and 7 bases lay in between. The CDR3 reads CAWSEGPTGELFF. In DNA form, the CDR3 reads TGTGCCTGGAGTGAGGGGCCCACCGGGGAGCTGTTTTTT.

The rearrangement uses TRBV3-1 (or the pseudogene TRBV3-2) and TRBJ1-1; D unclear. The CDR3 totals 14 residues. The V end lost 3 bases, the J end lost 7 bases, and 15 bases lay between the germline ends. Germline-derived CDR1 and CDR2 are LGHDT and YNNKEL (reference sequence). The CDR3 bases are TGTGCCAGCAGCCAGGTTTCAACAGTATATGAAGCTTTCTTT. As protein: CASSQVSTVYEAFF.

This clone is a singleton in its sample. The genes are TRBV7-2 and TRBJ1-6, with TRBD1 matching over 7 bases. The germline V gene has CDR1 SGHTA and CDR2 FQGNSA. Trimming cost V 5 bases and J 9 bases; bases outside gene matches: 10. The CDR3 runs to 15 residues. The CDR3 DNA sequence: TGTGCCAGCAGCCCAGGGGGAGTTAGAGGTTCACCCCTCCACTTT. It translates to CASSPGGVRGSPLHF.

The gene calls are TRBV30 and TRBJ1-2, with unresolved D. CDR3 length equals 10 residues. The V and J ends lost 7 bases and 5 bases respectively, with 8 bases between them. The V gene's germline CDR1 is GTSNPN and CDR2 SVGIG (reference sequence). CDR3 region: CASTGYGYTF. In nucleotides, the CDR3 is TGTGCCTCCACCGGTTATGGCTACACCTTC.

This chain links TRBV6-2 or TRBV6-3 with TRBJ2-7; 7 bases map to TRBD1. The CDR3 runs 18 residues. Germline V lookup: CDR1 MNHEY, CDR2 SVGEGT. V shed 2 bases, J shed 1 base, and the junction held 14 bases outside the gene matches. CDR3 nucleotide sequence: TGTGCCAGCAGTTACACCTTCTCCTGGACAGGCGGTTCCTACGAGCAGTACTTC. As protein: CASSYTFSWTGGSYEQYF.

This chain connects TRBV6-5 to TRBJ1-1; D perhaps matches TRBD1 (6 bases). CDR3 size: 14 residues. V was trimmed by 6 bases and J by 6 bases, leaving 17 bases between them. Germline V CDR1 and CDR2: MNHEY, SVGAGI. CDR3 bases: TGTGCCAGCAGGTGGACAGAATTCTTCTCTGAAGCTTTCTTT. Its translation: CASRWTEFFSEAFF.

The DNA for the CDR3 is TGTGCCTGGAGAGTGGCAGGGCGAAATTCACCCCTCCACTTT. It specifies CAWRVAGRNSPLHF. This rearrangement joins TRBV30 to TRBJ1-6; possibly TRBD1 for D (5 bases). The germline V and J ends were trimmed by 3 bases and 7 bases, with 13 bases remaining between them. Germline V gene sequence: CDR1 GTSNPN, CDR2 SVGIG (reference sequence). CDR3 length: 14 residues.

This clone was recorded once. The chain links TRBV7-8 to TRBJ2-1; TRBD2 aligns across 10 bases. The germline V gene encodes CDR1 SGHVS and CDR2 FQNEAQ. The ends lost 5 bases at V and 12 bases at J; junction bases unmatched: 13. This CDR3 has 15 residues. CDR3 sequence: CASSPHPLLAGGQFF. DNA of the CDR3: TGTGCCAGCAGCCCCCACCCCCTTTTAGCGGGGGGGCAGTTCTTC.

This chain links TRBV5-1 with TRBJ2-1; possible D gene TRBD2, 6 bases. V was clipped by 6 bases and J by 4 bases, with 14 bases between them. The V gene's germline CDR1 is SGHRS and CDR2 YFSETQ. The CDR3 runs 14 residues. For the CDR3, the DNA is TGCGCCAGCACTCAACTAGCCCCGTACAATGAGCAGTTCTTC. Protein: CASTQLAPYNEQFF.

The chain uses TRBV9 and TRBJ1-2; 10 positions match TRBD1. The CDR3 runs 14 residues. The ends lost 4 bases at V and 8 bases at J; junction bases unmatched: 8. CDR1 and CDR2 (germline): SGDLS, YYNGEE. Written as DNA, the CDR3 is TGTGCCAGCAGCACGGGGACAGGGGATTACGGCTACACCTTC. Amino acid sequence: CASSTGTGDYGYTF.

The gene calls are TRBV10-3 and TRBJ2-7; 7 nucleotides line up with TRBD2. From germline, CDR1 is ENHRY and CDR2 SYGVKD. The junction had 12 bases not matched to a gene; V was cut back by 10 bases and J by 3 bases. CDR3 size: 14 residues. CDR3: CATAASGGGYEQYF. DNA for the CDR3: TGTGCCACGGCGGCCTCTGGCGGGGGCTACGAGCAGTACTTC.

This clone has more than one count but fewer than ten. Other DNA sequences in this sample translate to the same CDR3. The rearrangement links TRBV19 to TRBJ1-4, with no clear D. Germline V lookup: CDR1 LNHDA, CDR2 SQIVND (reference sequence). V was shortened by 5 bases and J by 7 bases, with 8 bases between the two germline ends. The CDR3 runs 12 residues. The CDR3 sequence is CASSWSGEKLFF. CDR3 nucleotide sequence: TGTGCCAGTAGTTGGTCAGGTGAAAAACTGTTTTTT.

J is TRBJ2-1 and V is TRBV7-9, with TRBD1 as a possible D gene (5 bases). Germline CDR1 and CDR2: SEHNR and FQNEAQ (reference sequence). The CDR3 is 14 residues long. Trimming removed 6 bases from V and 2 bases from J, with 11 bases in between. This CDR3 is CASRGRDPYNEQFF. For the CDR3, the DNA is TGTGCCAGCAGGGGCAGGGATCCCTACAATGAGCAGTTCTTC.

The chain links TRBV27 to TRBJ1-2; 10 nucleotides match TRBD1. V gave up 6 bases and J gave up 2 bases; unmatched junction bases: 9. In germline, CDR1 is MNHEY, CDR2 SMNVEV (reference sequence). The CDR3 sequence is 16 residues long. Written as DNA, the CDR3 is TGTGCCAGCAGGGCTACTGGGACAGGGGCAAACTATGGCTACACCTTC. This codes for CASRATGTGANYGYTF.

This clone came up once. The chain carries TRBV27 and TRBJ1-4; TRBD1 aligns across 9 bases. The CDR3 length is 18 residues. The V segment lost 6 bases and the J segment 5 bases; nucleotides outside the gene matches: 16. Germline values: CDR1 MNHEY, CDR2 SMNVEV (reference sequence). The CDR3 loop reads CASSRKPGQGRLNEKLFF. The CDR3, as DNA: TGTGCCAGCAGCCGCAAGCCGGGACAGGGACGATTGAATGAAAAACTGTTTTTT.

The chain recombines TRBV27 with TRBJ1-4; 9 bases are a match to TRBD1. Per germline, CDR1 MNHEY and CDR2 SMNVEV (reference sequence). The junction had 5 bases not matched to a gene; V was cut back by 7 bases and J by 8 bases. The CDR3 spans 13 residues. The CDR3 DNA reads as TGTGCCAGCAAGAGACAGGGGGGAGAAAAACTGTTTTTT. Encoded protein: CASKRQGGEKLFF. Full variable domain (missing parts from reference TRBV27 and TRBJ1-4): EAQVTQNPRYLITVTGKKLTVTCSQNMNHEYMSWYRQDPGLGLRQIYYSMNVEVTDKGDVPEGYKVSRKEKRNFPLILESPSPNQTSLYFCASKRQGGEKLFFGSGTQLSVL.

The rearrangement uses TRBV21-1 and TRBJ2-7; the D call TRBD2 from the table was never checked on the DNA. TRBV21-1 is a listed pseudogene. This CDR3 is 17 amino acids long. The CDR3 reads CASSKDRGQAEAYEQYF. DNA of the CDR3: TGTGCCAGCAGCAAAGACCGGGGTCAAGCAGAGGCCTACGAGCAGTACTTC.

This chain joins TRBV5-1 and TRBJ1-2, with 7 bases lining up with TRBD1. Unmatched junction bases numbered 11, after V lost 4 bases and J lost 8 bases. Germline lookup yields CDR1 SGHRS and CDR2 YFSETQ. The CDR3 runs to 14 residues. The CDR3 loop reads CASSATGDQKGYTF. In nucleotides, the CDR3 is TGCGCCAGCAGCGCCACAGGGGATCAGAAGGGCTACACCTTC.

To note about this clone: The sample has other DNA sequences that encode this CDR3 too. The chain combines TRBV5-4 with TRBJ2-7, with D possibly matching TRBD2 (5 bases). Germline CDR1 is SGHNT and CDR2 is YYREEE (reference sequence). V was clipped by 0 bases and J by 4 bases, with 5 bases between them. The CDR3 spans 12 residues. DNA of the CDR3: TGTGCCAGCAGCTTGGGAGGGTACGAGCAGTACTTC. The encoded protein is CASSLGGYEQYF.

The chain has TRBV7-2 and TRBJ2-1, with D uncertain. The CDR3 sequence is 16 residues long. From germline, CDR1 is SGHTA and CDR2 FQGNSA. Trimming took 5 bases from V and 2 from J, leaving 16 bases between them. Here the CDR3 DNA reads TGTGCCAGCAGCCCCATTAGAGAGACACCCTACAATGAGCAGTTCTTC. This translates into CASSPIRETPYNEQFF.

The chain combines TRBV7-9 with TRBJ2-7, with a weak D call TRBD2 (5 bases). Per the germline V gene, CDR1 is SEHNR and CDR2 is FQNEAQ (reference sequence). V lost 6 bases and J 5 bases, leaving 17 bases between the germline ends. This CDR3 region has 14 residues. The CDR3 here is CASSLRSEGHEQYF. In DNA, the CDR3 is TGTGCCAGCAGTCTACGGTCCGAGGGCCACGAGCAGTACTTC.

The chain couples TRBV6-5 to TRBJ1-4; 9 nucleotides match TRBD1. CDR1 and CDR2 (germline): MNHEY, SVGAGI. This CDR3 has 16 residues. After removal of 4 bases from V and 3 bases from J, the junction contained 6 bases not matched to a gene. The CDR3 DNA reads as TGTGCCAGCAGTTTACAACAGGGGGCTGCTAATGAAAAACTGTTTTTT. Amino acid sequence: CASSLQQGAANEKLFF.

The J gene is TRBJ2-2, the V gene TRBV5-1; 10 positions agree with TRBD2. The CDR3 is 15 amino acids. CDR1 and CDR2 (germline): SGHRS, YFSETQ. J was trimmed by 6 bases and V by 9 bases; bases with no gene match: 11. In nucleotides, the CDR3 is TGCGCCAACAAGAGCGGGGGGGTCGCCGCCGGGGAGCTGTTTTTT. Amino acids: CANKSGGVAAGELFF.